These 14 T cell receptor beta chains originate from one sample sequenced in a study of blood T cell repertoires in COVID-19. Assay used: immunoSEQ multiplex PCR; TCRdb lists only in-frame clones, some missing. The repertoire includes roughly 340,000 clones, 70% to 90% of them detected once, and about 1.9% sits in the top ten. The sample comprised PBMCs or T cells enriched from blood (not recorded which). Receptors were obtained from a man aged 35-49 years in a cohort exposed to, infected with or recovered from COVID-19 (not recorded which).

J is TRBJ2-1 and V is TRBV6-1; 11 bases line up with TRBD2. Germline values: CDR1 MNHNS, CDR2 SASEGT. V was clipped by 2 bases and J by 6 bases; unmatched bases: 6. This CDR3 is built from 16 residues. CDR3 amino acids: CASSERLAGFGNEQFF. For the CDR3, the DNA is TGTGCCAGCAGTGAAAGACTAGCGGGGTTTGGCAATGAGCAGTTCTTC.

The chain joins TRBV15 to TRBJ1-5, with 8 bases matching TRBD1. This CDR3 has 15 amino acids. The germline V gene encodes CDR1 LNHNV and CDR2 YYDKDF (reference sequence). V shed 0 bases, J shed 8 bases, and the junction held 6 bases outside the gene matches. CDR3 sequence: CATSRESGGREPQHF. CDR3 coding DNA: TGTGCCACCAGCAGAGAATCAGGGGGCCGGGAGCCCCAGCATTTT.

The chain recombines TRBV24-1 with TRBJ2-2; a weak D match, TRBD1 (5 bases). Germline values: CDR1 KGHDR, CDR2 SFDVKD. CDR3 length: 15 amino acids. V lost 5 bases and J 3 bases, leaving 12 bases between the germline ends. The CDR3 spells CATSVGQGDTGELFF. The CDR3 DNA reads TGTGCCACCAGTGTGGGCCAGGGCGACACCGGGGAGCTGTTTTTT.

The rearrangement joins TRBV19 to TRBJ1-2; 8 nucleotides match TRBD1. The CDR3 extends over 12 amino acids. Germline CDR1 reads LNHDA; CDR2 reads SQIVND (reference sequence). The junction had 4 bases not matched to a gene; V was cut back by 5 bases and J by 8 bases. As DNA, the CDR3 is TGTGCCAGTAGTGCAGGGGGCCGGGGCTACACCTTC. Protein sequence: CASSAGGRGYTF. Based on the CDR3 plus reference TRBV19 and TRBJ1-2, the full variable domain is DGGITQSPKYLFRKEGQNVTLSCEQNLNHDAMYWYRQDPGQGLRLIYYSQIVNDFQKGDIAEGYSVSREKKESFPLTVTSAQKNPTAFYLCASSAGGRGYTFGSGTRLTVV.

The chain recombines TRBV7-9 with TRBJ1-2; 10 nucleotides match TRBD1. This CDR3 contains 15 residues. V lost 0 bases to trimming and J lost 4 bases; unmatched junction nucleotides: 2. The V gene's germline CDR1 is SEHNR and CDR2 FQNEAQ (reference sequence). CDR3 in DNA: TGTGCCAGCAGCTTAGCGGGACAGGGGTTCTATGGCTACACCTTC. It encodes CASSLAGQGFYGYTF.

V usage is TRBV4-2 and J usage is TRBJ2-1; TRBD2 matches at 9 bases. The CDR3 has 16 amino acids. Trimming removed 0 bases from V and 7 bases from J; junction bases left unmatched: 7. Germline values: CDR1 LGHNA, CDR2 YNFKEQ. The CDR3 nucleotides are TGTGCCAGCAGCCAAGAACCTGCTAGCGGGAAAAATGAGCAGTTCTTC. It specifies CASSQEPASGKNEQFF.

The V and J genes are TRBV5-5 and TRBJ1-6, with TRBD1 identical over 8 bases. The ends lost 10 bases at V and 8 bases at J; junction bases unmatched: 11. In germline, CDR1 is SGHKS, CDR2 YYEKEE (reference sequence). The CDR3 runs 14 residues. The CDR3 loop reads CAGHRGESDSPLHF. In DNA form, the CDR3 reads TGTGCCGGACACAGGGGGGAGTCGGATTCACCCCTCCACTTT.

This sequence joins TRBV7-9 and TRBJ2-1; 10 bases map to TRBD2. Germline lookup yields CDR1 SEHNR and CDR2 FQNEAQ (reference sequence). J gave up 12 bases and V 5 bases, and 4 bases lay outside the gene matches. The CDR3 is made up of 12 amino acids. The CDR3 coding sequence is TGTGCCAGCAGCCCGACTAGCGGGCGGCAGTTCTTC. It encodes CASSPTSGRQFF. Together with reference TRBV7-9 and TRBJ2-1, the CDR3 gives the full variable domain: DTGVSQNPRHKITKRGQNVTFRCDPISEHNRLYWYRQTLGQGPEFLTYFQNEAQLEKSRLLSDRFSAERPKGSFSTLEIQRTEQGDSAMYLCASSPTSGRQFFGPGTRLTVL.

CDR3 coding DNA: TGTGCCAGTAGTATATCGGGGAAGGCGGAAAAACTGTTTTTT. It encodes CASSISGKAEKLFF. This chain uses TRBV19 with TRBJ1-4; D not resolved. Germline V gene sequence: CDR1 LNHDA, CDR2 SQIVND (reference sequence). Trimming removed 2 bases from V and 8 bases from J, with 12 bases in between. CDR3 length: 14 residues.

The chain uses TRBV19 and TRBJ1-1; 9 bases line up with TRBD1. CDR3 length equals 14 residues. The germline gives CDR1 LNHDA, CDR2 SQIVND (reference sequence). V was clipped by 5 bases and J by 4 bases; unmatched bases: 5. Here the CDR3 reads CASSADRGSTEAFF. The CDR3 bases are TGTGCCAGTAGTGCCGACAGGGGGAGCACTGAAGCTTTCTTT.

The chain recombines TRBV24-1 with TRBJ2-7; D perhaps matches TRBD2 (5 bases). CDR1 is KGHDR and CDR2 is SFDVKD in the germline V gene. The CDR3 extends over 13 amino acids. The V end was cut by 6 bases, the J end by 2 bases, with 10 bases between. The CDR3 sequence is CATSPTGTYEQYF. CDR3 DNA: TGTGCCACCAGTCCAACGGGGACCTACGAGCAGTACTTC.

The chain couples TRBV28 to TRBJ1-1, with TRBD1 as a possible D gene (6 bases). CDR1 MDHEN and CDR2 SYDVKM come from the germline V gene. Trimming stripped 3 bases from V and 5 bases from J, with 19 bases between. The CDR3 runs to 16 residues. Here the CDR3 DNA reads TGTGCCAGCAGTTTCCCGGGGGGCGGTCTGGGGACTGAAGCTTTCTTT. Amino acid sequence: CASSFPGGGLGTEAFF.

The rearrangement links TRBV10-3 to TRBJ1-1; D is uncertain. The germline V gene encodes CDR1 ENHRY and CDR2 SYGVKD. The CDR3 length is 15 residues. V lost 6 bases and J lost 0, with 14 bases in between. This CDR3 reads CAISAHAGLNTEAFF. The CDR3 nucleotides are TGTGCCATCAGCGCTCATGCAGGCCTGAACACTGAAGCTTTCTTT.

This clone was found once. The rearrangement uses TRBV27 and TRBJ2-7; 11 nucleotides line up with TRBD1. The V gene end was trimmed by 2 bases and the J gene end by 3 bases; junction bases not matched to a gene: 6. This CDR3 contains 16 residues. The V gene's germline CDR1 is MNHEY and CDR2 SMNVEV (reference sequence). This chain's CDR3 is CASSLPPGTGGYEQYF. As DNA, the CDR3 is TGTGCCAGCAGTTTACCCCCCGGGACAGGGGGCTACGAGCAGTACTTC.